This T cell receptor beta chain was observed in a study of blood T cell repertoires in COVID-19. Study-wide background: Acute and convalescent COVID-19 samples came from the United States, Italy and Spain. Nucleic acid was either cDNA or gDNA, and it came from T cells, B-cell-depleted T cells, or PBMCs.

In the original analysis: Reference gene primers were amplified, and this amplification served to estimate nucleated cell counts. TCRdb keeps only in-frame clones here, not all; method: immunoSEQ multiplex PCR. The D gene and trimming were derived from the DNA, and the V and J assignments and clone size from that table. The sample contains under 300,000 clones, 70% to 85% of which appear only once. Trimming at V came to 0 bases and at J to 4 bases, leaving 4 bases not matched to a gene. The CDR3 is 16 residues long. CDR1 SGHRS and CDR2 YFSETQ come from the germline V gene. This chain joins TRBV5-1 and TRBJ2-3; 11 bases are a match to TRBD2. The receptor was isolated from a woman of 80 years or more with active or convalescent COVID-19. Sample: peripheral blood. The CDR3 sequence is CASSLAGTSGADTQYF. DNA for the CDR3: TGCGCCAGCAGCTTGGCCGGGACTAGCGGCGCAGATACGCAGTATTTT.